These 9 T cell receptor beta chains were all obtained from the same sample, sequenced in a study of blood T cell repertoires in COVID-19. Repertoires were generated with immunoSEQ multiplex PCR, while TCRdb's copy carries only in-frame clones and drops some. Here the sample spans a few hundred thousand clones, 70% to 90% being singletons. The sequenced sample consisted of PBMCs or T cells enriched from blood (not recorded which). These receptors originate from a woman aged 25 to 45 who had recovered from COVID-19.

This sequence joins TRBV7-8 and TRBJ2-1; perhaps TRBD2 as D (6 bases). Germline CDR1 and CDR2: SGHVS and FQNEAQ. Trimming took off 6 bases at V and 8 bases at J, with 14 bases between the two ends. This CDR3 contains 13 residues. CDR3 sequence: CASRIPPGDEQFF. In nucleotides, the CDR3 is TGTGCCAGCAGGATTCCTCCGGGGGATGAGCAGTTCTTC.

This chain joins TRBV4-2 and TRBJ2-1; the match to TRBD2 covers 9 bases. This CDR3 is 16 amino acids long. Germline-derived CDR1 and CDR2 are LGHNA and YNFKEQ. V was pared by 8 bases and J by 4 bases, with 12 bases of the junction left unmatched. The CDR3 here is CASGDPEAGGYNEQFF. The CDR3 DNA is TGTGCCAGCGGAGACCCAGAAGCGGGGGGATACAATGAGCAGTTCTTC.

The table lists this clone with a count of one. J is TRBJ1-5 and V is TRBV4-3; perhaps TRBD1 as D (6 bases). V lost 0 bases and J 4 bases, leaving 10 bases between the germline ends. The CDR3 spans 15 residues. CDR1 is LGHNA, CDR2 YSLEER, per germline. CDR3 bases: TGCGCCAGCAGCCAAGATTCAGGGGAAAATCAGCCCCAGCATTTT. The encoded protein is CASSQDSGENQPQHF.

Points on this clone: This sample includes further DNA sequences coding for the same CDR3. The chain couples TRBV30 to TRBJ1-1, with TRBD1 matching over 7 bases. Trimming took 3 bases from V and 1 from J; bases not matched to a gene: 2. Germline CDR1 reads GTSNPN; CDR2 reads SVGIG (reference sequence). This CDR3 is built from 13 residues. The CDR3 DNA sequence: TGTGCCTGGAGGCGGGACAGGAACACTGAAGCTTTCTTT. It codes for CAWRRDRNTEAFF.

The V gene is TRBV5-5, the J gene TRBJ2-7; TRBD1 matches at 10 bases. The germline CDR1 and CDR2 sequences are SGHKS and YYEKEE (reference sequence). The CDR3 contains 14 residues. V was clipped by 3 bases and J by 4 bases; unmatched bases: 4. CDR3 DNA: TGTGCCAGCAGCTCCACGGGACAGGGGTACGAGCAGTACTTC. This encodes CASSSTGQGYEQYF.

This clone occurred once. The chain has TRBV3-1 (or the pseudogene TRBV3-2) and TRBJ2-1; 9 positions match TRBD2. CDR1 is LGHDT, CDR2 YNNKEL, per germline (reference sequence). The V and J ends lost 4 bases and 7 bases, in that order; junction bases with no gene match: 8. The CDR3 extends over 15 amino acids. CDR3 DNA sequence: TGTGCCAGCAGCCCAAAAGGACTAGCGATAAATGAGCAGTTCTTC. Translating gives CASSPKGLAINEQFF.

The chain combines TRBV15 with TRBJ1-2; TRBD1 agrees at 11 bases. V shed 0 bases, J shed 7 bases, and the junction held 4 bases outside the gene matches. The CDR3 has 15 residues. Germline assignment: CDR1 LNHNV and CDR2 YYDKDF (reference sequence). The CDR3 protein is CATSREMGTGGGYTF. As DNA, the CDR3 is TGTGCCACCAGCAGAGAAATGGGGACAGGGGGTGGCTACACCTTC.

V is TRBV3-1 (or the pseudogene TRBV3-2) and J is TRBJ1-1; D is unresolved. Trimming took 11 bases from V and 4 from J, leaving 20 bases between them. Germline assignment: CDR1 LGHDT and CDR2 YNNKEL (reference sequence). The CDR3 consists of 14 residues. This CDR3 reads CASTAGLMGTEAFF. As DNA, the CDR3 is TGTGCCTCTACGGCGGGTCTAATGGGCACTGAAGCTTTCTTT.

This chain joins TRBV2 and TRBJ2-6, with 7 nucleotides matching TRBD2. Trimming took 5 bases from V and 2 from J; bases not matched to a gene: 3. The CDR3 is 15 residues long. In germline, CDR1 is SNHLY, CDR2 FYNNEI. The CDR3 DNA reads TGTGCCAGCAGTACCCGGGGGGCTGGGGCCAACGTCCTGACTTTC. Amino acids: CASSTRGAGANVLTF.